These 14 T cell receptor beta chains were all obtained from the same sample, sequenced in a study of Ad26.COV2.S vaccination and SARS-CoV-2 variants. Produced via immunoSEQ multiplex PCR; TCRdb's table is partial and in-frame only. The table has about 680,000 clones, roughly nine tenths seen once. Regarding treatment: around 19 received Ad26.COV2.S at low or high dose, single or two shots; 5 received placebo; per-sample allocation not given. On day 63 after the first injection, vaccine and placebo recipients gave samples. This specimen consisted of peripheral blood, obtained in a trial of Ad26.COV2.S vaccine versus placebo. Source of these receptors: a person aged 18-65 years who received the Ad26.COV2.S COVID-19 vaccine or a placebo.

V and J are TRBV10-3 and TRBJ1-2; no definite D call. The CDR3 spans 13 residues. CDR1 and CDR2 from the germline V gene are ENHRY and SYGVKD. Trimming took off 0 bases at V and 5 bases at J, with 7 bases between the two ends. The CDR3 region is CAISESGGYGYTF. The DNA of the CDR3 is TGTGCCATCAGTGAGTCGGGAGGGTATGGCTACACCTTC.

The chain is built from TRBV5-1 and TRBJ2-4, with TRBD1 matching 9 bases. The germline CDR1 and CDR2 sequences are SGHRS and YFSETQ. V lost 3 bases, J lost 0 bases, and 13 bases stayed unmatched. The CDR3 covers 19 residues. The CDR3, as DNA: TGCGCCAGCAGCTCCCCCCGCGGGACAGGGTGGGGAGCCAAAAACATTCAGTACTTC. Its translation is CASSSPRGTGWGAKNIQYF.

The V gene is TRBV7-3, the J gene TRBJ1-1; 7 positions agree with TRBD1. Germline V gene sequence: CDR1 SGHTA, CDR2 FQGTGA. The length of the CDR3 is 12 residues. V lost 5 bases, J lost 5 bases, and 2 bases stayed unmatched. CDR3 in amino acids: CASSHRGTEAFF. CDR3 bases: TGTGCCAGCAGCCACAGGGGTACTGAAGCTTTCTTT.

In regard to this clone: Other DNA sequences in the same sample also yield this CDR3. The genes are TRBV5-1 and TRBJ1-1; D might be TRBD1 (5 bases). Germline V gene sequence: CDR1 SGHRS, CDR2 YFSETQ. The CDR3 runs 15 residues. V lost 0 bases to trimming and J lost 0 bases, with 9 bases between them. CDR3 nucleotides: TGCGCCAGCAGCTTGGGGGGGACGGTGAACACTGAAGCTTTCTTT. Translated: CASSLGGTVNTEAFF.

This clone was recorded once. The chain combines TRBV7-3 with TRBJ2-1, with 9 bases matching TRBD1. The CDR3 sequence is 15 residues long. In germline, CDR1 is SGHTA, CDR2 FQGTGA. V dropped 3 bases and J dropped 4; count of bases not matched to a gene: 4. The CDR3 bases are TGTGCCAGCAGCTTTGGGGACAGGGAATACAATGAGCAGTTCTTC. The encoded protein is CASSFGDREYNEQFF. The complete variable domain, with remaining parts taken from reference TRBV7-3 and TRBJ2-1, reads GAGVSQTPSNKVTEKGKYVELRCDPISGHTALYWYRQSLGQGPEFLIYFQGTGAADDSGLPNDRFFAVRPEGSVSTLKIQRTERGDSAVYLCASSFGDREYNEQFFGPGTRLTVL.

The chain recombines TRBV2 with TRBJ1-2, with a tentative D call TRBD1 (6 bases). V lost 8 bases, J lost 4 bases, and 14 bases lay in between. Germline CDR1 SNHLY, CDR2 FYNNEI. This CDR3 spans 13 amino acids. The CDR3 loop reads CASSSTGPYGYTF. CDR3 nucleotides: TGTGCCAGCTCGTCAACAGGGCCCTATGGCTACACCTTC.

This clone was found a few times. The V gene is TRBV7-9, the J gene TRBJ2-7, with 7 bases aligning to TRBD2. J gave up 0 bases and V 8 bases, and 4 bases lay outside the gene matches. The CDR3 has 13 amino acids. Germline V lookup: CDR1 SEHNR, CDR2 FQNEAQ (reference sequence). CDR3 in DNA: TGTGCCAGCGCCGGGGGGAGCTCCTACGAGCAGTACTTC. This encodes CASAGGSSYEQYF.

V is TRBV7-2 and J is TRBJ2-3; unclear D gene. The CDR3 contains 15 residues. The V end lost 5 bases, the J end lost 2 bases, and 14 bases lay between the germline ends. From germline, CDR1 is SGHTA and CDR2 FQGNSA. CDR3 protein: CASSPRQPITDTQYF. CDR3 DNA sequence: TGTGCCAGCAGCCCTCGGCAGCCTATCACAGATACGCAGTATTTT. The entire variable domain, with the rest obtained from reference TRBV7-2 and TRBJ2-3, is as follows: GAGVSQSPSNKVTEKGKDVELRCDPISGHTALYWYRQSLGQGLEFLIYFQGNSAPDKSGLPSDRFSAERTGGSVSTLTIQRTQQEDSAVYLCASSPRQPITDTQYFGPGTRLTVL.

The rearrangement links TRBV3-1 (or the pseudogene TRBV3-2) to TRBJ2-5, with no clear D. The CDR3 has 14 amino acids. Germline-derived CDR1 and CDR2 are LGHDT and YNNKEL (reference sequence). Trimming cost V 0 bases and J 5 bases, with 10 bases left between them. CDR3 protein: CASSQDHLGETQYF. The CDR3 coding sequence is TGTGCCAGCAGCCAAGACCACCTTGGGGAGACCCAGTACTTC.

The genes are TRBV5-1 and TRBJ2-1; 14 positions agree with TRBD2. Germline-derived CDR1 and CDR2 are SGHRS and YFSETQ. The ends lost 4 bases at V and 8 bases at J; junction bases unmatched: 5. The CDR3 sequence is 15 residues long. The DNA for the CDR3 is TGCGCCAGCAGCGTTAGGGGACTAGCGGGAGATGAGCAGTTCTTC. Translated, it gives CASSVRGLAGDEQFF.

This clone appeared once. The chain recombines TRBV29-1 with TRBJ2-7, with 10 bases lining up with TRBD2. After removal of 4 bases from V and 2 bases from J, the junction contained 2 bases not matched to a gene. There are 13 residues in the CDR3. CDR1 is SQVTM, CDR2 ANQGSEA, per germline. As DNA, the CDR3 is TGCAGCGTTGTTCTAGCGGGAGCCTACGAGCAGTACTTC. This encodes CSVVLAGAYEQYF.

This clone was seen only once. The chain combines TRBV5-1 with TRBJ2-2; weak D call: TRBD2 (6 bases). The CDR3 contains 15 residues. V was cut by 4 bases and J by 3 bases, with 13 bases left in between. In germline, CDR1 is SGHRS, CDR2 YFSETQ. For the CDR3, the DNA is TGCGCCAGCAGCGCCGGGACTCAGGACACCGGGGAGCTGTTTTTT. Residues: CASSAGTQDTGELFF.

The CDR3 loop reads CASSGAVSSYNEQFF. The CDR3 nucleotides read TGTGCCAGCAGTGGAGCGGTTAGCTCCTACAATGAGCAGTTCTTC. The chain links TRBV6-1 to TRBJ2-1, with D possibly TRBD2 on 5 matching bases. The ends were cut back, 4 bases at V and 0 bases at J, with 10 bases in the middle. The CDR3 sequence is 15 residues long. Germline V gene data show CDR1 as MNHNS and CDR2 as SASEGT.

J is TRBJ2-5 and V is TRBV11-1, with 12 bases lining up with TRBD2. Germline-derived CDR1 and CDR2 are SGHAT and FQDESV (reference sequence). V shed 3 bases, J shed 3 bases, and the junction held 5 bases outside the gene matches. The CDR3 consists of 16 residues. The CDR3 here is CASSLGLAGTKETQYF. The CDR3 nucleotides read TGTGCCAGCAGCTTGGGACTAGCGGGTACTAAAGAGACCCAGTACTTC.